This section outlines one TCR beta chain sequence together with its context. Libraries were prepared by immunoSEQ multiplex PCR; TCRdb keeps only in-frame clonotypes and omits some of them. The sample includes 140,000 or so clones, 75% to 85% of them seen just once. This entry comes from a study of blood T cell repertoires in COVID-19. Whole-study context: COVID-19 samples collected from the United States, Italy and Spain covered acute and convalescent phases.

Germline lookup yields CDR1 LNHDA and CDR2 SQIVND (reference sequence). CDR3 length: 14 amino acids. The ends lost 10 bases at V and 8 bases at J; junction bases unmatched: 9. Sequences were obtained from peripheral blood. This receptor was obtained from a woman aged 45-60 years with acute or convalescent COVID-19. The chain carries TRBV19 and TRBJ1-6; 9 bases agree with TRBD1. CDR3 in DNA: TGTGCCACTCTCAGACGGACAGGGGATTCACCCCTCCACTTT. Translated: CATLRRTGDSPLHF.